The rows below give T cell receptor beta chains drawn from one sample of a study of blood T cell repertoires in COVID-19. Assay used: immunoSEQ multiplex PCR; TCRdb lists only in-frame clones, some missing. The data show 230,000 or so clones, about 87% seen once. Sequencing used PBMCs or T cells enriched from blood (not recorded which). These receptor sequences come from a woman aged 40 to 55 with acute COVID-19. The CDR3 runs from the conserved cysteine through the conserved F or W. A D gene is named only where the DNA matches it firmly. Size tells how often a clone was seen (once, few, many) or the class of an expanded clone, and some rows leave it out.

length: 12; V: TRBV27; size: .; D: .; J: TRBJ1-1; CDR3: CASSFPGGEAFF; DNA: TGTGCCAGCAGTTTTCCCGGGGGAGAAGCTTTCTTT
length: 13; V: TRBV29-1; size: .; D: TRBD1; J: TRBJ2-1; CDR3: CSGTGVSYNEQFF; DNA: TGCAGCGGGACAGGAGTCTCCTACAATGAGCAGTTCTTC
length: 14; V: TRBV19; size: .; D: .; J: TRBJ1-4; CDR3: CASRPGAPNEKLFF; DNA: TGTGCCAGTAGGCCAGGGGCCCCTAATGAAAAACTGTTTTTT
length: 14; V: TRBV5-4; size: .; D: TRBD1; J: TRBJ1-1; CDR3: CASSRDRGFIEAFF; DNA: TGTGCCAGCAGCCGGGACAGGGGTTTTATTGAAGCTTTCTTT
length: 12; V: TRBV12-3/TRBV12-4; size: .; D: .; J: TRBJ2-2; CDR3: CASSLPAGELFF; DNA: TGTGCCAGCAGTTTACCGGCCGGGGAGCTGTTTTTT
length: 15; V: TRBV9; size: .; D: .; J: TRBJ1-1; CDR3: CASSVGPGGNTEAFF; DNA: TGTGCCAGCAGCGTAGGTCCGGGAGGGAACACTGAAGCTTTCTTT
length: 14; V: TRBV7-9; size: .; D: .; J: TRBJ1-4; CDR3: CASSLETLNEKLFF; DNA: TGTGCCAGCAGCTTAGAGACACTTAATGAAAAACTGTTTTTT
length: 14; V: TRBV30; size: .; D: .; J: TRBJ1-2; CDR3: CAWSVGRVGYGYTF; DNA: TGTGCCTGGAGTGTGGGCAGGGTGGGCTATGGCTACACCTTC
length: 15; V: TRBV9; size: .; D: TRBD2; J: TRBJ2-1; CDR3: CASSGASGGYNEQFF; DNA: TGTGCCAGCAGCGGAGCTAGCGGGGGGTACAATGAGCAGTTCTTC
length: 13; V: TRBV11-2; size: .; D: TRBD1; J: TRBJ1-1; CDR3: CASSADRVTEAFF; DNA: TGTGCCAGCAGCGCGGACAGGGTCACTGAAGCTTTCTTT
length: 15; V: TRBV5-6; size: .; D: TRBD1; J: TRBJ1-4; CDR3: CASSLVTGGYGKLFF; DNA: TGTGCCAGCAGCTTGGTCACAGGGGGCTACGGAAAACTGTTTTTT
length: 15; V: TRBV5-5; size: once; D: TRBD2; J: TRBJ2-1; CDR3: CASSLGARGGNEQFF; DNA: TGTGCCAGCAGCTTGGGGGCTCGCGGGGGCAATGAGCAGTTCTTC
length: 13; V: TRBV20-1; size: .; D: .; J: TRBJ1-1; CDR3: CSASIKTNTEAFF; DNA: TGCAGTGCTAGTATCAAGACAAACACTGAAGCTTTCTTT
length: 14; V: TRBV19; size: once; D: .; J: TRBJ2-2; CDR3: CPRIRTANTGELFF; DNA: TGTCCCAGGATTCGGACAGCGAACACCGGGGAGCTGTTTTTT
length: 16; V: TRBV12-2; size: .; D: .; J: TRBJ1-1; CDR3: CASRLTGAGRFSEAFF; DNA: TGTGCAAGTCGTCTCACAGGCGCAGGCCGATTTAGTGAAGCTTTCTTT
length: 17; V: TRBV11-3; size: .; D: .; J: TRBJ2-1; CDR3: CASSLDKQGFIRDEQFF; DNA: TGTGCCAGCAGCTTAGATAAGCAGGGGTTTATTCGGGATGAGCAGTTCTTC
length: 16; V: TRBV3-1/TRBV3-2; size: .; D: .; J: TRBJ2-3; CDR3: CASSPSFDSPGDTQYF; DNA: TGTGCCAGCAGCCCTTCATTCGACTCTCCCGGGGATACGCAGTATTTT
length: 15; V: TRBV19; size: .; D: TRBD1; J: TRBJ1-5; CDR3: CASSFPGQGFQPQHF; DNA: TGTGCCAGTAGTTTCCCGGGACAGGGCTTTCAGCCCCAGCATTTT
length: 13; V: TRBV5-1; size: .; D: .; J: TRBJ2-7; CDR3: CASSLGRVYEQYF; DNA: TGCGCCAGCAGCTTGGGCAGGGTCTACGAGCAGTACTTC
length: 18; V: TRBV27; size: .; D: .; J: TRBJ1-1; CDR3: CASRERLRADRLFTEAFF; DNA: TGTGCCAGCAGGGAACGTTTAAGGGCGGACAGACTATTCACTGAAGCTTTCTTT
length: 15; V: TRBV5-1; size: .; D: .; J: TRBJ2-5; CDR3: CASSLGRGQRETQYF; DNA: TGCGCCAGCAGCCTGGGCCGGGGTCAAAGGGAGACCCAGTACTTC
length: 16; V: TRBV9; size: .; D: .; J: TRBJ2-1; CDR3: CASSPQGLPSYNEQFF; DNA: TGTGCCAGCAGCCCCCAGGGCCTCCCATCCTACAATGAGCAGTTCTTC
length: 16; V: TRBV5-1; size: .; D: .; J: TRBJ1-2; CDR3: CASSLAGAGRNSGYTF; DNA: TGCGCCAGCAGCTTGGCCGGGGCAGGGAGGAATAGTGGCTACACCTTC
length: 14; V: TRBV27; size: .; D: .; J: TRBJ1-6; CDR3: CASSFSGSNSPLHF; DNA: TGTGCCAGCAGTTTTTCAGGCAGTAATTCACCCCTCCACTTT
length: 15; V: TRBV6-5; size: .; D: .; J: TRBJ1-1; CDR3: CASALREGGITEAFF; DNA: TGTGCCAGCGCACTCAGGGAGGGGGGGATCACTGAAGCTTTCTTT
length: 14; V: TRBV29-1; size: .; D: .; J: TRBJ2-5; CDR3: CSVGLRRRVETQYF; DNA: TGCAGCGTTGGACTCAGAAGGAGGGTAGAGACCCAGTACTTC
length: 14; V: TRBV29-1; size: .; D: TRBD1; J: TRBJ1-2; CDR3: CSVARAGQGGGYTF; DNA: TGCAGCGTTGCCCGTGCCGGACAGGGGGGCGGCTACACCTTC
length: 14; V: TRBV27; size: .; D: TRBD1; J: TRBJ1-5; CDR3: CASSLVQGVQPQHF; DNA: TGTGCCAGCAGTTTAGTACAGGGGGTTCAGCCCCAGCATTTT
length: 14; V: TRBV7-9; size: .; D: .; J: TRBJ2-7; CDR3: CASSLRQGTYEQYF; DNA: TGTGCCAGCAGCTTAAGGCAGGGGACCTACGAGCAGTACTTC
length: 18; V: TRBV6-2/TRBV6-3; size: .; D: TRBD1; J: TRBJ2-3; CDR3: CASSSDRGPSPSTDTQYF; DNA: TGTGCCAGCAGTTCCGACAGGGGGCCCAGCCCTAGCACAGATACGCAGTATTTT
length: 18; V: TRBV7-8; size: .; D: TRBD2; J: TRBJ2-2; CDR3: CASRKGLVSVPFTGELFF; DNA: TGTGCCAGCAGAAAGGGACTAGTATCGGTCCCATTCACCGGGGAGCTGTTTTTT
length: 15; V: TRBV25-1; size: .; D: TRBD1; J: TRBJ2-2; CDR3: CASSESLLGQGELFF; DNA: TGTGCCAGCAGTGAAAGTTTATTGGGACAGGGGGAGCTGTTTTTT
length: 16; V: TRBV7-9; size: .; D: TRBD1; J: TRBJ1-6; CDR3: CASSPKSGQGSSPLHF; DNA: TGTGCCAGCAGCCCAAAGTCGGGACAGGGGAGTTCACCCCTCCACTTT
length: 15; V: TRBV13; size: .; D: .; J: TRBJ1-3; CDR3: CASSLGGDAGNTIYF; DNA: TGTGCCAGCAGCTTAGGAGGGGATGCTGGAAACACCATATATTTT
length: 17; V: TRBV19; size: once; D: .; J: TRBJ2-7; CDR3: CASSTPTGRKDSYEQYF; DNA: TGTGCCAGTAGTACCCCGACAGGGAGGAAAGACTCCTACGAGCAGTACTTC
length: 13; V: TRBV29-1; size: .; D: TRBD1; J: TRBJ1-6; CDR3: CSVRTGEASPLHF; DNA: TGCAGCGTGAGGACAGGGGAAGCTTCACCCCTCCACTTT
length: 15; V: TRBV5-5; size: .; D: TRBD1; J: TRBJ1-5; CDR3: CASSQTGSYNQPQHF; DNA: TGTGCCAGCAGCCAGACAGGGAGTTACAATCAGCCCCAGCATTTT
length: 14; V: TRBV30; size: once; D: TRBD2; J: TRBJ2-2; CDR3: CAWSGLAGSGELFF; DNA: TGTGCCTGGAGCGGACTAGCGGGGTCCGGGGAGCTGTTTTTT
length: 15; V: TRBV29-1; size: once; D: .; J: TRBJ1-4; CDR3: CSVEGGGLPNEKLFF; DNA: TGCAGCGTTGAAGGAGGAGGACTACCTAATGAAAAACTGTTTTTT
length: 16; V: TRBV7-9; size: .; D: .; J: TRBJ2-1; CDR3: CASSALPSSANNEQFF; DNA: TGTGCCAGCAGCGCCCTCCCCTCTAGCGCCAACAATGAGCAGTTCTTC